This is a list of T cell receptor beta chains from one sample in a study of OX40 agonist ivuxolimab in advanced cancers. Produced via immunoSEQ multiplex PCR; TCRdb's table is partial and in-frame only. This table has approximately 100,000 clones, 75% to 95% appearing once. The input for sequencing was CD4+ or CD8+ T cells sorted from blood, taken in a trial of the OX40 agonist ivuxolimab. Source of these receptors: an adult with an advanced solid tumor such as melanoma, head and neck, liver or kidney cancer. CDR3s leave out the opening cysteine and the closing phenylalanine or tryptophan. Fields, in order: CDR3 length, D gene, J gene, V gene, CDR3 protein. D genes are given only for firm matches.

len: 12; d_gene: -; j_gene: TRBJ2-2; v_gene: TRBV5-6; CDR3aa: ASTFGPNTGELF
len: 12; d_gene: -; j_gene: TRBJ2-2; v_gene: TRBV4-3; CDR3aa: ASSQDTRTGELF
len: 12; d_gene: TRBD2; j_gene: TRBJ2-7; v_gene: TRBV2; CDR3aa: ASSIAGENYEQY
len: 12; d_gene: -; j_gene: TRBJ2-7; v_gene: TRBV7-2; CDR3aa: ASSFGTTSYEQY
len: 13; d_gene: -; j_gene: TRBJ2-7; v_gene: TRBV28; CDR3aa: ASSLEEGRRSEQY
len: 11; d_gene: -; j_gene: TRBJ2-2; v_gene: TRBV7-2; CDR3aa: ASSPGPQGELF
len: 10; d_gene: -; j_gene: TRBJ2-1; v_gene: TRBV5-6; CDR3aa: ASSFSVNEQF
len: 15; d_gene: TRBD1; j_gene: TRBJ1-3; v_gene: TRBV27; CDR3aa: ASSQLGQGGSGNTIY
len: 11; d_gene: TRBD1; j_gene: TRBJ1-2; v_gene: TRBV2; CDR3aa: ATEQGAYYGYT
len: 15; d_gene: TRBD2; j_gene: TRBJ2-3; v_gene: TRBV5-6; CDR3aa: ASSLVASGASTDTQY
len: 13; d_gene: -; j_gene: TRBJ1-5; v_gene: TRBV19; CDR3aa: ASSISEVSNQPQH
len: 14; d_gene: TRBD2; j_gene: TRBJ2-1; v_gene: TRBV7-9; CDR3aa: ASSHLGLAGMNEQF
len: 13; d_gene: -; j_gene: TRBJ2-1; v_gene: TRBV5-1; CDR3aa: ASSLGTDAYNEQF
len: 11; d_gene: -; j_gene: TRBJ2-7; v_gene: TRBV6-1; CDR3aa: ASTKRRPYEQY
len: 11; d_gene: -; j_gene: TRBJ2-2; v_gene: TRBV2; CDR3aa: ASRMEQTGELF
len: 11; d_gene: -; j_gene: TRBJ1-5; v_gene: TRBV6-5; CDR3aa: ASRPTGNQPQH
len: 16; d_gene: TRBD1; j_gene: TRBJ2-7; v_gene: TRBV11-2; CDR3aa: ASSPRWGQGASTGEQY
len: 14; d_gene: TRBD2; j_gene: TRBJ2-3; v_gene: TRBV25-1; CDR3aa: ASSEGTSASTDTQY
len: 11; d_gene: -; j_gene: TRBJ2-7; v_gene: TRBV5-1; CDR3aa: ASSGQLAYEQY
len: 13; d_gene: -; j_gene: TRBJ2-7; v_gene: TRBV13; CDR3aa: ASSLPGPSLYEQY
len: 14; d_gene: -; j_gene: TRBJ2-2; v_gene: TRBV6-6; CDR3aa: ASSYSMGIGTGELF
len: 12; d_gene: -; j_gene: TRBJ2-7; v_gene: TRBV28; CDR3aa: ASRGGTGSYEQY
len: 13; d_gene: TRBD2; j_gene: TRBJ2-5; v_gene: TRBV11-3; CDR3aa: ASSPGGGIQETQY